The clone carrying this T cell receptor (beta chain) occurred a few times. The data were taken from a study of T-cell reconstitution after alpha-beta-depleted transplantation in children. The ends were cut back, 6 bases at V and 6 bases at J, with 15 bases in the middle. The CDR3 totals 13 residues. Unique molecular identifiers were used to barcode this TCRbeta library. TCRdb passed the PCR reads through MiXCR, listing each CDR3 protein once. The sample lists roughly 610,000 distinct CDR3 sequences; roughly a tenth were seen once. Sequenced here: PBMCs from the stem cell graft donor, sampled from the stem cell graft. The clonotype was recovered from a human donor who donated a stem cell graft to a child with acute myeloid leukemia. This chain links TRBV12-3 or TRBV12-4 with TRBJ2-7, with D possibly matching TRBD1 (6 bases). CDR3 sequence: CASSFTGLGEQYF. In nucleotides, the CDR3 is TGTGCCAGCAGCTTCACAGGGCTCGGCGAGCAGTACTTC.